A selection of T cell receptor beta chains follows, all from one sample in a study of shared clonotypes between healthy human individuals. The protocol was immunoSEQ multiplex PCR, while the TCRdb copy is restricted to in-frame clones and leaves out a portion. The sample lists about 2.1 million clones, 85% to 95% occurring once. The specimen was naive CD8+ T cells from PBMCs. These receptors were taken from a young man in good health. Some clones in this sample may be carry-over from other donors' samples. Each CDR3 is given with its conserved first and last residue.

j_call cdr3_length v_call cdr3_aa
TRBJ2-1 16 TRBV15 CATSRVAGAFGNEQFF
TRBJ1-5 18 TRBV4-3 CASSHRITERGPNQPQHF
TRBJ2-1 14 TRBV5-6 CASSAGVAYNEQFF
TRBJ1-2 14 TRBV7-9 CASSSGSNFYGYTF
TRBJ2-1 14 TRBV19 CASSTNRESNEQFF
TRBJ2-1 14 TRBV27 CASSLSFGINEQFF
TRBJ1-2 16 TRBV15 CATSTAGTVANYGYTF
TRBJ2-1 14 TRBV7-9 CASSSGSSYNEQFF
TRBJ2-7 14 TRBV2 CASSGDTNSYEQYF
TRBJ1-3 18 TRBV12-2 CASRSRKLDRGPGNTIYF
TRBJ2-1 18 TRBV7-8 CASSRGLAGASDYNEQFF